Each of the 20 T cell receptor beta chains below was sequenced from the same sample in a study of cytomegalovirus exposure and HLA in healthy donors. 13 Jbeta primers and 60 Vbeta primers were used for the PCR. TCRdb keeps only in-frame clones here, not all; method: immunoSEQ multiplex PCR. Counted here are about 120,000 clones, over 75% occurring once; the ten biggest clones make up 1.5%. The sample comprised PBMCs. The origin of the receptors is a woman in her late teens or twenties in good health and CMV-seronegative.

There are a few counts of this clone. The chain has TRBV19 and TRBJ1-2; perhaps TRBD1 as D (6 bases). CDR3 length: 16 amino acids. The germline V gene has CDR1 LNHDA and CDR2 SQIVND (reference sequence). Trimming removed 6 bases from V and 2 bases from J, with 19 bases in between. CDR3: CASSRYGNRDNYGYTF. DNA of the CDR3: TGTGCCAGTAGCCGATATGGGAACAGGGACAACTATGGCTACACCTTC.

This clone turned up a few times. J is TRBJ2-7 and V is TRBV6-5, with 7 bases that match TRBD1. V shed 7 bases and J 1 base; nucleotides not matched to a gene: 10. This CDR3 has 15 amino acids. Looked up from germline, CDR1 is MNHEY and CDR2 is SVGAGI. The CDR3 DNA reads as TGTGCCAGCATCTCGATCGGACAGGAGTCCTACGAGCAGTACTTC. Amino acid sequence: CASISIGQESYEQYF.

The V gene is TRBV18, the J gene TRBJ2-5; 7 nucleotides align to TRBD1. V shed 5 bases, J shed 4 bases, and the junction held 7 bases outside the gene matches. The CDR3 spans 14 residues. Per the germline V gene, CDR1 is KGHSH and CDR2 is LQKENI. CDR3 amino acids: CASSLTGVGETQYF. The CDR3, as DNA: TGTGCCAGCTCATTAACAGGGGTAGGAGAGACCCAGTACTTC.

The chain links TRBV5-4 to TRBJ2-1; the match to TRBD2 covers 13 bases. CDR1 and CDR2 from the germline V gene are SGHNT and YYREEE (reference sequence). The CDR3 sequence is 16 residues long. V was pared by 4 bases and J by 8 bases, with 9 bases of the junction left unmatched. The CDR3, as DNA: TGTGCCAGCAGCCTTCGACTAGCGGGAGGTAAAGATGAGCAGTTCTTC. Protein: CASSLRLAGGKDEQFF.

The rearrangement uses TRBV15 and TRBJ1-4; 7 bases map to TRBD1. The ends lost 5 bases at V and 6 bases at J; junction bases unmatched: 12. The germline gives CDR1 LNHNV, CDR2 YYDKDF (reference sequence). The CDR3 extends over 16 amino acids. The CDR3 DNA sequence: TGTGCCACCAGCCCCTCCCCGACAGGGTTAGATGAAAAACTGTTTTTT. Its translation: CATSPSPTGLDEKLFF.

The chain combines TRBV7-3 with TRBJ2-5, with D possibly matching TRBD2 (5 bases). The CDR3 has 14 residues. The germline V and J ends were trimmed by 1 base and 5 bases, with 11 bases remaining between them. CDR1 is SGHTA and CDR2 is FQGTGA in the germline V gene. CDR3 sequence: CASSLNRGSETQYF. CDR3 DNA sequence: TGTGCCAGCAGCTTAAATCGGGGTTCCGAGACCCAGTACTTC.

The chain joins TRBV5-6 to TRBJ2-7; no reliable D call. Trimming removed 2 bases at V and 0 bases at J, with 12 bases between. This CDR3 has 15 amino acids. The germline V gene has CDR1 SGHDT and CDR2 YYEEEE. In DNA, the CDR3 is TGTGCCAGCAGCTTCGAGGCGTTTGACTCCTACGAGCAGTACTTC. Translation: CASSFEAFDSYEQYF.

The V call is TRBV16, the J call TRBJ2-3, with 8 nucleotides matching TRBD1. This CDR3 has 14 residues. Germline CDR1 reads KGHSY; CDR2 reads FQNENV. The ends lost 7 bases at V and 1 base at J; junction bases unmatched: 4. CDR3 in amino acids: CASNQGAGTDTQYF. The CDR3 bases are TGTGCCAGCAACCAGGGGGCGGGCACAGATACGCAGTATTTT.

The rearrangement uses TRBV7-6 and TRBJ2-5; 10 bases match TRBD2. CDR1 and CDR2 from the germline V gene are SGHVS and FNYEAQ. After removal of 7 bases from V and 5 bases from J, the junction contained 10 bases not matched to a gene. There are 15 residues in the CDR3. CDR3 in amino acids: CASKGLAGADETQYF. In DNA, the CDR3 is TGTGCCAGCAAAGGCCTAGCGGGAGCCGATGAGACCCAGTACTTC.

V and J are TRBV6-1 and TRBJ1-1; no firm D call. V lost 5 bases and J lost 0, with 13 bases in between. The CDR3 runs to 15 residues. Germline CDR1 and CDR2: MNHNS and SASEGT. The CDR3 sequence is CASSLAPQLNTEAFF. The CDR3 DNA follows: TGTGCCAGCAGTTTAGCTCCCCAGCTGAACACTGAAGCTTTCTTT.

This rearrangement joins TRBV18 to TRBJ2-1, with D tentatively TRBD2 (5 bases). The ends were cut back, 6 bases at V and 8 bases at J, with 11 bases in the middle. Looked up from germline, CDR1 is KGHSH and CDR2 is LQKENI. This CDR3 spans 12 amino acids. CDR3 sequence reads: CASSDRGDEQFF. The CDR3, as DNA: TGTGCCAGCTCCGACCGGGGTGATGAGCAGTTCTTC. Looking up the rest from reference TRBV18 and TRBJ2-1 gives the full variable domain: NAGVMQNPRHLVRRRGQEARLRCSPMKGHSHVYWYRQLPEEGLKFMVYLQKENIIDESGMPKERFSAEFPKEGPSILRIQQVVRGDSAAYFCASSDRGDEQFFGPGTRLTVL.

The rearrangement uses TRBV4-1 and TRBJ2-2; 10 bases match TRBD2. The V gene's germline CDR1 is MGHRA and CDR2 YSYEKL. There are 16 residues in the CDR3. The V gene end was trimmed by 4 bases and the J gene end by 6 bases; junction bases not matched to a gene: 8. This chain's CDR3 is CASSPKAGGSPGELFF. In nucleotides, the CDR3 is TGCGCCAGCAGCCCCAAAGCGGGAGGGAGTCCCGGGGAGCTGTTTTTT.

CDR3: CASTQDRVYGYTF. CDR3 bases: TGTGCCAGTACCCAGGACAGGGTCTATGGCTACACCTTC. The rearrangement uses TRBV19 and TRBJ1-2, with TRBD1 identical over 8 bases. The CDR3 has 13 residues. Trimming took 7 bases from V and 4 from J; bases not matched to a gene: 5. Germline lookup yields CDR1 LNHDA and CDR2 SQIVND (reference sequence).

The CDR3 protein is CSAAPGQTDTQYF. In DNA, the CDR3 is TGCAGCGCTGCCCCCGGACAAACGGATACGCAGTATTTT. The gene calls are TRBV29-1 and TRBJ2-3; possible D gene TRBD1, 5 bases. This CDR3 contains 13 residues. Trimming pared 7 bases from V and 6 bases from J, leaving 17 bases between. CDR1 is SQVTM and CDR2 is ANQGSEA in the germline V gene.

The table lists this clone with a few counts. The chain joins TRBV6-1 to TRBJ1-1; possible D gene TRBD1, 5 bases. V shed 0 bases and J shed 11 bases, with 16 bases lying between them. CDR1 is MNHNS, CDR2 SASEGT, per germline. There are 14 residues in the CDR3. Here the CDR3 DNA reads TGTGCCAGCAGTGAAGCGCCGGGGGTCCGTGTGGCTTTCTTT. Protein: CASSEAPGVRVAFF.

CDR3 sequence reads: CASSSRTGGWNEQFF. The CDR3 nucleotides are TGTGCCAGTAGTTCCCGGACAGGGGGCTGGAATGAGCAGTTCTTC. This sequence joins TRBV19 and TRBJ2-1, with 11 bases fitting TRBD1. The trim removed 5 bases at V and 7 bases at J, leaving 7 bases unmatched. Per germline, CDR1 LNHDA and CDR2 SQIVND (reference sequence). The CDR3 has 15 amino acids.

V and J are TRBV5-8 and TRBJ1-5; 8 positions agree with TRBD1. This CDR3 spans 16 amino acids. CDR1 is SGHTS, CDR2 YDEGEE, per germline. The junction had 8 bases not matched to a gene; V was cut back by 0 bases and J by 6 bases. The DNA of the CDR3 is TGTGCCAGCAGCTTGGGATTTGACAGGGGCGGTCAGCCCCAGCATTTT. Translated, it gives CASSLGFDRGGQPQHF.

J is TRBJ2-5 and V is TRBV14; D call uncertain. V dropped 1 base and J dropped 1 base, with 13 bases sitting between them. The CDR3 is made up of 16 amino acids. Germline lookup yields CDR1 SGHDN and CDR2 FVKESK. As DNA, the CDR3 is TGTGCCAGCAGCCAAGTCGCCGGCAGGTTCCAAGAGACCCAGTACTTC. Translation: CASSQVAGRFQETQYF.

V usage is TRBV7-9 and J usage is TRBJ1-2; D ambiguous. Germline lookup yields CDR1 SEHNR and CDR2 FQNEAQ (reference sequence). The CDR3 sequence is 14 residues long. The V and J ends lost 1 base and 8 bases respectively, with 14 bases between them. CDR3 nucleotides: TGTGCCAGCAGCTTAGTCTCCGGGTCCACCGGCTACACCTTC. Its protein is CASSLVSGSTGYTF. Variable domain in full (rest from reference TRBV7-9 and TRBJ1-2): DTGVSQNPRHKITKRGQNVTFRCDPISEHNRLYWYRQTLGQGPEFLTYFQNEAQLEKSRLLSDRFSAERPKGSFSTLEIQRTEQGDSAMYLCASSLVSGSTGYTFGSGTRLTVV.

This chain uses TRBV9 with TRBJ2-1; D is perhaps TRBD1 (5 bases). V gave up 3 bases and J gave up 0 bases, with 16 bases separating them. Germline values: CDR1 SGDLS, CDR2 YYNGEE. The CDR3 covers 17 residues. The CDR3 spells CASSADRTPYSYNEQFF. The DNA for the CDR3 is TGTGCCAGCAGCGCCGACAGAACACCATACTCCTACAATGAGCAGTTCTTC.